This record covers a single T cell receptor beta chain. This sample was included in a study of blood T cells in healthy people across ages. A second roughly 6 to 12 cycle PCR used barcoded and J-beta primers. Using its own MiXCR run on the 5' RACE reads, TCRdb lists one record per CDR3 protein. The table shows fewer than 750,000 distinct CDR3 sequences, with roughly 48% occurring only once. The donors, aged about 6 to 100, were healthy Caucasians from Russia. Each sample yielded at least 6 million isolated PBMCs. The sample consisted of blood. The sequence derives from a man at least 80 years old in good health.

The CDR3 here is CASSDLLGGDAFF. CDR3 nucleotide sequence: TGTGCCAGCAGCGATCTCCTGGGGGGTGACGCTTTCTTT. This chain joins TRBV7-8 and TRBJ1-1; the D gene is possibly TRBD1 (5 bases). Germline CDR1 and CDR2: SGHVS and FQNEAQ. The CDR3 is 13 amino acids. Trimming cost V 5 bases and J 11 bases, with 18 bases left between them.